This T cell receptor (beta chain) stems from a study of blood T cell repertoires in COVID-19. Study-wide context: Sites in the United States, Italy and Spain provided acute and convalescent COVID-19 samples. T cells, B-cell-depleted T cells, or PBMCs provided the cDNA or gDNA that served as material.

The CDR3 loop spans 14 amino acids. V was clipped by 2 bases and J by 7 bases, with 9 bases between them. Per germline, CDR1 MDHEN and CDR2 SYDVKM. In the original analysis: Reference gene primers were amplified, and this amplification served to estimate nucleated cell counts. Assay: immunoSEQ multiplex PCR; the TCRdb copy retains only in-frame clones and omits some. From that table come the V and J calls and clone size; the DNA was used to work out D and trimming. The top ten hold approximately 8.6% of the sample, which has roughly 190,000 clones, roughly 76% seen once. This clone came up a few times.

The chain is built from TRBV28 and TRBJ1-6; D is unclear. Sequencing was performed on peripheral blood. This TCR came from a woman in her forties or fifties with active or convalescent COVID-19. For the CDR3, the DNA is TGTGCCAGCAGTTTACGACAAGAGAATTCACCCCTCCACTTT. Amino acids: CASSLRQENSPLHF. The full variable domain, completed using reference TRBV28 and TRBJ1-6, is DVKVTQSSRYLVKRTGEKVFLECVQDMDHENMFWYRQDPGLGLRLIYFSYDVKMKEKGDIPEGYSVSREKKERFSLILESASTNQTSMYLCASSLRQENSPLHFGNGTRLTVT.